This is a list of T cell receptor beta chains from one sample in a study of cytomegalovirus exposure and HLA in healthy donors. Assay used: immunoSEQ multiplex PCR; TCRdb lists only in-frame clones, some missing. The sample gives 260,000 or so clones, 85% to 90% of which show up once; 0.92% is in the top ten. Material: PBMCs. These receptor sequences come from a woman aged 18-29 years in good health and CMV-seronegative. Each CDR3 is given with its conserved first and last residue. Each record gives: J gene, V gene, D gene, clone size, CDR3 DNA, CDR3 protein. A D gene is named only where the DNA matches it firmly. Size is stated for part of the rows, as once, few or many counts, or as a class when the clone is expanded.

TRBJ2-2 | TRBV13 | TRBD1 | . | TGTGCCAGCCGCTACACCCCGCAGGGGGTGGGCGGGGAGCTGTTTTTT | CASRYTPQGVGGELFF
TRBJ2-7 | TRBV11-2 | . | . | TGTGCCAGCAGCTTAGAATGGCTGCTCTCCTACGAGCAGTACTTC | CASSLEWLLSYEQYF
TRBJ1-2 | TRBV27 | . | many | TGTGCCAGCAGCGTGACAGGAGATTATGGCTACACCTTC | CASSVTGDYGYTF
TRBJ2-1 | TRBV21-1 | . | . | TGTGCCAGCAATGGGCTTGAGCGGGCCTACAATGAGCAGTTCTTC | CASNGLERAYNEQFF
TRBJ2-1 | TRBV9 | . | . | TGTGCCAGCAGCGCCAACTACAATGAGCAGTTCTTC | CASSANYNEQFF
TRBJ2-2 | TRBV5-4 | . | . | TGTGCCAGCTCTGATCAAAGGACAGACCTTGCCGGGGAGCTGTTTTTT | CASSDQRTDLAGELFF
TRBJ1-5 | TRBV5-4 | TRBD1 | . | TGTGCCAGCAGCCCCAGGACAGGGAACGGCAATCAGCCCCAGCATTTT | CASSPRTGNGNQPQHF
TRBJ1-1 | TRBV28 | TRBD1 | . | TGTGCCAGCGTCCGCGGGACAGGGGGCGCCGGGAACACTGAAGCTTTCTTT | CASVRGTGGAGNTEAFF
TRBJ2-2 | TRBV11-2 | TRBD2 | . | TGTGCCAGCAGCCGTAGACGGACTAGCGGGAGCACCGGGGAGCTGTTTTTT | CASSRRRTSGSTGELFF
TRBJ2-1 | TRBV9 | . | . | TGTGCCAGCAGTCCTCGTGCCAGGAGGGCCTACAATGAGCAGTTCTTC | CASSPRARRAYNEQFF